Sequencing of this T cell receptor beta chain was carried out in a study of blood T cell repertoires in COVID-19. The overall study: There were acute and convalescent COVID-19 samples, and they came from the United States, Italy and Spain. PBMCs, B-cell-depleted T cells, or T cells were the source of the cDNA or gDNA that made up the material.

In assigning cohorts, the study relied on participant-reported clinical history. Recovered Cohort 3 donors showed two negative PCRs, clearance, or symptom resolution. Assay: immunoSEQ multiplex PCR; the TCRdb copy retains only in-frame clones and omits some. Of 200,000 to 300,000 clones listed, 86% are singletons. Germline CDR1 is SGHRS and CDR2 is YFSETQ. Trimming at V came to 4 bases and at J to 3 bases, leaving 8 bases not matched to a gene. The CDR3 runs 18 residues. Sequenced input: PBMCs or T cells enriched from blood (not recorded which). The source is a woman aged 45 to 65 who had recovered from COVID-19. The chain links TRBV5-1 to TRBJ2-1, with 15 bases aligning to TRBD2. CDR3 nucleotide sequence: TGCGCCAGCAGCCCTAAGGGGACTAGCGGGAGGAACTACAATGAGCAGTTCTTC. Its translation is CASSPKGTSGRNYNEQFF.